The rows below give T cell receptor beta chains drawn from one sample of a study of blood T cell repertoires in COVID-19. The method was immunoSEQ multiplex PCR; TCRdb's version includes in-frame clones alone and lacks a portion of them. The top ten clones hold 0.9% to 0.95% of a sample with about 210,000 clones, 85% of them seen once. Source material: peripheral blood. The receptors stem from a man aged 55 to 70 with COVID-19, enrolled during active disease. The CDR3 runs from the conserved cysteine through the conserved F or W. The D gene is left open where the match is weak. Size is stated for part of the rows, as once, few or many counts, or as a class when the clone is expanded.

>TRBD1|TRBJ1-5|TRBV19|.
CASSSRTGESSQPQHF
TGTGCCAGTAGTAGCCGGACAGGGGAGAGTAGTCAGCCCCAGCATTTT
>TRBD1|TRBJ2-7|TRBV6-5|.
CASSFQDRGTYEQYF
TGTGCCAGCAGTTTCCAGGACAGGGGGACCTACGAGCAGTACTTC
>.|TRBJ2-5|TRBV28|.
CASSPGGQGQETQYF
TGTGCCAGCAGCCCCGGAGGGCAGGGACAAGAGACCCAGTACTTC
>.|TRBJ2-7|TRBV7-2|.
CASSSPQGGRHEQYF
TGTGCCAGCAGCTCTCCGCAGGGAGGCAGGCACGAGCAGTACTTC
>TRBD1|TRBJ1-2|TRBV11-2|.
CASSLVLQGRGYTF
TGTGCCAGCAGCTTAGTTTTACAGGGGAGAGGCTACACCTTC
>TRBD1|TRBJ2-1|TRBV5-1|.
CASSSTGESYNEQFF
TGCGCCAGCAGCTCAACAGGGGAATCGTACAATGAGCAGTTCTTC
>TRBD1|TRBJ2-2|TRBV5-1|.
CASKQGGNTGELFF
TGCGCCAGCAAACAGGGGGGAAACACCGGGGAGCTGTTTTTT
>.|TRBJ1-6|TRBV27|.
CASSFLEYNSPLHF
TGTGCCAGCAGTTTTCTAGAGTATAATTCACCCCTCCACTTT
>.|TRBJ1-3|TRBV3-1/TRBV3-2|.
CASSQGSAGNTIYF
TGTGCCAGCAGCCAAGGGAGCGCTGGAAACACCATATATTTT
>TRBD1|TRBJ1-1|TRBV5-4|few
CASSLGQGPLTEAFF
TGTGCCAGCAGCCTTGGACAGGGGCCCCTTACTGAAGCTTTCTTT
>TRBD1|TRBJ1-6|TRBV18|many
CASSPQAGGGSPLHF
TGTGCCAGCTCACCACAAGCAGGGGGAGGTTCACCCCTCCACTTT
>.|TRBJ1-1|TRBV20-1|.
CSARTVEAFF
TGCAGTGCTAGGACAGTTGAAGCTTTCTTT
>.|TRBJ1-2|TRBV9|.
CASSPPSFNYGYTF
TGTGCCAGCAGCCCCCCTTCCTTTAACTATGGCTACACCTTC
>.|TRBJ2-7|TRBV11-2|few
CASSLSRYEQYF
TGTGCCAGCAGTTTGAGCCGCTACGAGCAGTACTTC
>.|TRBJ1-1|TRBV24-1|.
CATSDWDTTNTEAFF
TGTGCCACCAGTGATTGGGACACCACGAACACTGAAGCTTTCTTT
>.|TRBJ2-7|TRBV4-2|few
CASSQDSGGRYEQYF
TGTGCCAGCAGCCAAGATTCAGGGGGGCGGTACGAGCAGTACTTC
>.|TRBJ1-5|TRBV28|.
CASSLRSYNQPQHF
TGTGCCAGCAGTTTGCGCTCTTACAATCAGCCCCAGCATTTT
>TRBD1|TRBJ2-1|TRBV7-2|.
CASSQDRGSYNEQFF
TGTGCCAGCAGCCAGGACAGGGGGTCGTACAATGAGCAGTTCTTC
>.|TRBJ2-5|TRBV7-9|.
CASSSGGKTQYF
TGTGCCAGCAGCTCAGGGGGGAAGACCCAGTACTTC
>.|TRBJ2-7|TRBV29-1|few
CSVAQGSYEQYF
TGCAGCGTTGCACAGGGCTCCTACGAGCAGTACTTC
>.|TRBJ1-1|TRBV3-1/TRBV3-2|.
CASSQEGLRAFF
TGTGCCAGCAGCCAAGAGGGACTACGGGCTTTCTTT
>.|TRBJ1-2|TRBV30|few
CAWKGLDSGYTF
TGTGCCTGGAAAGGGCTAGACAGCGGCTACACCTTC
>.|TRBJ1-1|TRBV4-1|.
CASSQGPQEGYRAFF
TGCGCCAGCAGCCAAGGCCCACAGGAGGGGTATCGAGCTTTCTTT
>.|TRBJ2-1|TRBV5-1|.
CASSLESTYNEQFF
TGCGCCAGCAGCTTGGAATCGACTTACAATGAGCAGTTCTTC
>.|TRBJ1-5|TRBV28|.
CASSFRVRTVSNQPQHF
TGTGCCAGCAGTTTTAGAGTTCGGACAGTCAGCAATCAGCCCCAGCATTTT
>.|TRBJ2-2|TRBV4-3|.
CASSQDRAGEGELFF
TGCGCCAGCAGCCAAGATCGGGCAGGGGAGGGGGAGCTGTTTTTT
>.|TRBJ2-7|TRBV19|.
CASSIPGQSYEQYF
TGTGCCAGTAGTATTCCCGGACAGAGCTACGAGCAGTACTTC
>.|TRBJ2-7|TRBV6-5|.
CASIGGRDYEQYF
TGTGCCAGCATCGGCGGCAGGGACTACGAGCAGTACTTC
>.|TRBJ1-2|TRBV6-1|.
CASREGPTTNYGYTF
TGTGCCAGCAGGGAAGGACCGACAACTAACTATGGCTACACCTTC
>TRBD1|TRBJ1-5|TRBV6-1|.
CASSEALGTGYDQPQHF
TGTGCCAGCAGTGAAGCGCTAGGGACAGGGTACGATCAGCCCCAGCATTTT
>TRBD2|TRBJ2-1|TRBV9|once
CASSVAGGPGNEQFF
TGTGCCAGCAGCGTCGCGGGAGGGCCCGGCAATGAGCAGTTCTTC
>.|TRBJ1-2|TRBV27|.
CASSPAGNYGYTF
TGTGCCAGCAGCCCAGCGGGGAACTATGGCTACACCTTC
>.|TRBJ2-7|TRBV6-5|.
CASPGLFPPLEQYF
TGTGCCAGCCCGGGACTCTTCCCTCCTCTCGAGCAGTACTTC
>TRBD1|TRBJ1-2|TRBV5-1|.
CASSLAGQNYGYTF
TGCGCCAGCAGCTTGGCGGGACAGAACTATGGCTACACCTTC
>.|TRBJ1-6|TRBV30|few
CAWKTGGYSPLHF
TGTGCCTGGAAGACCGGGGGGTATTCACCCCTCCACTTT
>TRBD1|TRBJ2-5|TRBV19|.
CASSILGGQGAETQYF
TGTGCCAGTAGTATTCTTGGAGGACAGGGAGCAGAGACCCAGTACTTC